This T cell receptor (beta chain) was identified during a study of blood T cell repertoires in COVID-19. Study information: COVID-19 samples, acute and convalescent, were from the United States, Italy and Spain. Sources were T cells, B-cell-depleted T cells, or PBMCs; the material itself was cDNA or gDNA.

This clone appeared a few times. Original data processing: Amplification from reference gene primers served as the basis for estimated nucleated cell counts. This table comes from immunoSEQ multiplex PCR, and its TCRdb copy is limited to in-frame clones, with some not included. V, J and clone size are those of that table, while D and trimming were read from the DNA. This table has 50,000 to 65,000 clones, around 83% appearing once. Germline CDR1 is SGHRS and CDR2 is YFSETQ. V lost 0 bases and J lost 0, with 16 bases in between. The CDR3 extends over 18 amino acids. The sample consisted of peripheral blood. The clonotype was recovered from a human donor in a cohort sampled during active COVID-19. The chain couples TRBV5-1 to TRBJ2-1; possible D gene TRBD1, 5 bases. CDR3 coding DNA: TGCGCCAGCAGCTTGGCAGGGTTCCCCTCAAGCTCCTACAATGAGCAGTTCTTC. Its translation is CASSLAGFPSSSYNEQFF.